Listed below are T cell receptor beta chains from one sample, sequenced in a study of cytomegalovirus exposure and HLA in healthy donors. Generated by immunoSEQ multiplex PCR, the TCRdb table keeps only in-frame clones and is missing some. The data show about 120,000 clones, with about 83% seen just once and roughly 3% held by the top ten. The sequenced sample was PBMCs. The receptors originated from a female donor in good health and CMV-seronegative. Both conserved end residues are part of each CDR3. Fields, in order: J gene, V gene, D gene, clone size, CDR3 DNA, CDR3 protein. D genes are given only for firm matches. Part of the rows lack a size; the others show once, few, many or a class for expanded clones.

TRBJ2-3 | TRBV5-6 | - | - | TGTGCCAGCAGCTTGCCCAGATACACAGATACGCAGTATTTT | CASSLPRYTDTQYF
TRBJ2-3 | TRBV5-1 | - | - | TGCGCCAGCAGCTTGGCCGCAGGCACAGATACGCAGTATTTT | CASSLAAGTDTQYF
TRBJ1-1 | TRBV7-8 | - | - | TGTGCCAGCAGCTGGGCAGGGGAAATTGAAGCTTTCTTT | CASSWAGEIEAFF
TRBJ1-4 | TRBV28 | TRBD1 | - | TGTGCCTCTTACGCTAAGGGGGCTAGGGGAGGAGAGGGGTATAATGAAAAACTGTTTTTT | CASYAKGARGGEGYNEKLFF
TRBJ1-6 | TRBV13 | - | - | TGTGCCAGCAGAAGCCTTGGGCCCACTAATTCACCCCTCCACTTT | CASRSLGPTNSPLHF
TRBJ2-6 | TRBV6-5 | - | - | TGTGCCAGCAGTCCGTCCAACGTCCTGACTTTC | CASSPSNVLTF
TRBJ2-7 | TRBV18 | TRBD1 | - | TGTGCCAGCTCACCGTATGCCGGGACAGGGGGCTCCGAGCAGTACTTC | CASSPYAGTGGSEQYF
TRBJ1-2 | TRBV5-4 | TRBD1 | - | TGTGCCAGCAGCTTACAGGGGAACTATGGCTACACCTTC | CASSLQGNYGYTF
TRBJ2-7 | TRBV11-1 | - | - | TGTGCCAGCAGCTCCCCGAGCTCCTACGAGCAGTACTTC | CASSSPSSYEQYF
TRBJ1-1 | TRBV4-2 | - | - | TGTGCCAGCAGCCAGAAAACTCTAACGGCTGAAGCTTTCTTT | CASSQKTLTAEAFF
TRBJ2-4 | TRBV7-6 | TRBD2 | - | TGTGCCAGCAGCCCCGGGACTAGCGGGGGTGGGGCCAAAAACATTCAGTACTTC | CASSPGTSGGGAKNIQYF
TRBJ1-5 | TRBV2 | - | - | TGTGCCAGCAGCCCCATGAGGGGAGGTGGTTGGAGGTCAGGCAATCAGCCCCAGCATTTT | CASSPMRGGGWRSGNQPQHF
TRBJ1-5 | TRBV2 | - | once | TGTGCCAGCAGTGAAGGGTCCCGGTGGGGCCAGCCCCAGCATTTT | CASSEGSRWGQPQHF
TRBJ1-4 | TRBV7-9 | - | - | TGTGCCAGCAGCTGGACAGAACCAGCAACTAATGAAAAACTGTTTTTT | CASSWTEPATNEKLFF
TRBJ2-2 | TRBV5-1 | TRBD1 | - | TGCGCCAGCAGCTTGGAGGGACAGGGGTGGAACACCGGGGAGCTGTTTTTT | CASSLEGQGWNTGELFF
TRBJ1-2 | TRBV5-4 | - | - | TGTGCCAGCAGGCGTTCCGGGACGGGACTTGGTGGCTACACCTTC | CASRRSGTGLGGYTF